Below are 20 T cell receptor beta chains sequenced from a single sample in a study of shared clonotypes between healthy human individuals. Assay used: immunoSEQ multiplex PCR; TCRdb lists only in-frame clones, some missing. The data hold some 580,000 clones, with 95% to 98% observed a single time. The specimen was naive CD4+ T cells sorted from blood. Subset specified: CD45RA+ positively selected. These TCRs come from a woman aged 30 to 39 in good health.

The chain links TRBV6-5 to TRBJ1-1; D remains ambiguous. CDR3 length: 14 amino acids. Germline assignment: CDR1 MNHEY and CDR2 SVGAGI. V was trimmed by 3 bases and J by 0 bases, leaving 8 bases between them. The DNA of the CDR3 is TGTGCCAGCAGTTATGTTGGTCTGAACACTGAAGCTTTCTTT. Translating gives CASSYVGLNTEAFF.

This chain joins TRBV6-5 and TRBJ1-1; TRBD1 aligns across 7 bases. Germline-derived CDR1 and CDR2 are MNHEY and SVGAGI. The CDR3 consists of 15 residues. With 2 bases clipped from V and 5 bases from J, the junction kept 8 bases outside the gene matches. The CDR3 DNA reads TGTGCCAGCAGTTACCAATCAGGGGGTGCAACTGAAGCTTTCTTT. Translation: CASSYQSGGATEAFF.

The genes are TRBV21-1 and TRBJ2-7; whether TRBD2, the table's D call, matches the DNA was not checked. TRBV21-1 is deemed a pseudogene. This CDR3 is built from 10 residues. CDR3 residues: CASSKGVGRF. CDR3 DNA: TGTGCCAGCAGCAAGGGAGTCGGGCGATTC.

The gene calls are TRBV4-1 and TRBJ1-1; 8 positions match TRBD1. The CDR3 loop spans 16 amino acids. Germline assignment: CDR1 MGHRA and CDR2 YSYEKL. V lost 1 base and J lost 5; bases outside the gene matches: 9. The CDR3 here is CASSQVTGAFRTEAFF. The CDR3 coding sequence is TGCGCCAGCAGCCAAGTGACAGGGGCTTTCAGAACTGAAGCTTTCTTT.

V usage is TRBV30 and J usage is TRBJ2-7; D is uncertain. Trimming removed 2 bases at V and 5 bases at J, with 16 bases between. This CDR3 has 14 residues. In germline, CDR1 is GTSNPN, CDR2 SVGIG (reference sequence). CDR3 loop: CAWSSGPRVDEQYF. As DNA, the CDR3 is TGTGCCTGGAGTTCCGGGCCCCGAGTCGACGAGCAGTACTTC.

The chain employs TRBV27 and TRBJ2-1, with TRBD2 as a possible D gene (5 bases). This CDR3 has 16 residues. The ends were cut back, 2 bases at V and 4 bases at J, with 15 bases in the middle. The germline CDR1 and CDR2 sequences are MNHEY and SMNVEV (reference sequence). CDR3 DNA sequence: TGTGCCAGCAGTTTAATCGGGCTAGCTTCGTACAATGAGCAGTTCTTC. It specifies CASSLIGLASYNEQFF.

The gene calls are TRBV4-1 and TRBJ2-3; 11 nucleotides match TRBD2. Germline lookup yields CDR1 MGHRA and CDR2 YSYEKL. V lost 3 bases, J lost 4 bases, and 6 bases stayed unmatched. CDR3 size: 16 residues. CDR3 in DNA: TGCGCCAGCAGCCATACTAGCGGGAGAAGCCCAGATACGCAGTATTTT. It is translated as CASSHTSGRSPDTQYF.

This sequence joins TRBV29-1 and TRBJ1-1; TRBD1 aligns across 9 bases. This CDR3 region has 10 residues. In germline, CDR1 is SQVTM, CDR2 ANQGSEA. The ends lost 8 bases at V and 10 bases at J; junction bases unmatched: 5. CDR3 residues: CSTGQGGAFF. CDR3 sequence (DNA): TGCAGCACGGGACAGGGAGGAGCTTTCTTT.

The V gene is TRBV10-3, the J gene TRBJ2-7, with D tentatively TRBD1 or TRBD2 (6 bases each). The CDR3 totals 12 residues. Trimming took off 3 bases at V and 6 bases at J, with 9 bases between the two ends. Looked up from germline, CDR1 is ENHRY and CDR2 is SYGVKD. The CDR3 DNA follows: TGTGCCATCAGTGATGGGGGGCGCGAGCAGTACTTC. It encodes CAISDGGREQYF.

This chain connects TRBV27 to TRBJ2-3; the D gene is possibly TRBD1 (5 bases). Germline loops: CDR1 MNHEY, CDR2 SMNVEV (reference sequence). This CDR3 has 17 residues. Between the trimmed V and J ends, which lost 5 bases and 4 bases, there was a span of 22 bases. CDR3 bases: TGTGCCAGCAGTCCTAACCCGAACGCAGGGCCGGCAGATACGCAGTATTTT. Amino acids: CASSPNPNAGPADTQYF.

This chain uses TRBV18 with TRBJ1-4, with a possible D match to TRBD1 (5 bases). Trimming took 4 bases from V and 5 from J, leaving 11 bases between them. This CDR3 is built from 14 residues. In germline, CDR1 is KGHSH, CDR2 LQKENI. CDR3 region: CASSRDGSNEKLFF. CDR3 in DNA: TGTGCCAGCTCACGGGACGGATCGAATGAAAAACTGTTTTTT.

The chain joins TRBV6-6 to TRBJ2-7; the D is unclear. Per germline, CDR1 MNHNY and CDR2 SVGAGI (reference sequence). This CDR3 has 15 amino acids. V was pared by 0 bases and J by 4 bases, with 13 bases between. The CDR3 loop reads CASSYSTGSRYEQYF. The CDR3 coding sequence is TGTGCCAGCAGTTACTCGACCGGGTCTCGGTACGAGCAGTACTTC.

The CDR3 sequence: CASSPQQGWGRNTQYF. CDR3 coding DNA: TGTGCCAGCAGCCCCCAACAGGGCTGGGGAAGGAATACGCAGTATTTT. The V call is TRBV9, the J call TRBJ2-3; tentative D call: TRBD1 (6 bases). The germline V gene has CDR1 SGDLS and CDR2 YYNGEE. The CDR3 runs to 16 residues. V gave up 4 bases and J gave up 7 bases, with 22 bases separating them. The full variable domain, its missing parts supplied by reference TRBV9 and TRBJ2-3, is DSGVTQTPKHLITATGQRVTLRCSPRSGDLSVYWYQQSLDQGLQFLIQYYNGEERAKGNILERFSAQQFPDLHSELNLSSLELGDSALYFCASSPQQGWGRNTQYFGPGTRLTVL.

V usage is TRBV7-2 and J usage is TRBJ2-2, with 9 bases aligning to TRBD1. Germline V gene data show CDR1 as SGHTA and CDR2 as FQGNSA. This CDR3 comprises 16 residues. Trimming cost V 2 bases and J 3 bases; bases outside gene matches: 4. The CDR3 sequence is CASSLFRDRDTGELFF. CDR3 DNA sequence: TGTGCCAGCAGCTTATTTAGGGACAGGGACACCGGGGAGCTGTTTTTT.

The chain joins TRBV27 to TRBJ2-7, with D uncertain. The CDR3 spans 15 residues. Germline CDR1 and CDR2: MNHEY and SMNVEV (reference sequence). V was trimmed by 5 bases and J by 4 bases, leaving 18 bases between them. This chain's CDR3 is CASSLGIGSPYEQYF. DNA for the CDR3: TGTGCCAGCAGTCTTGGGATTGGGTCTCCGTACGAGCAGTACTTC.

This rearrangement joins TRBV7-9 to TRBJ2-1; D not certain. The V gene's germline CDR1 is SEHNR and CDR2 FQNEAQ (reference sequence). This CDR3 has 13 amino acids. Trimming pared 1 base from V and 4 bases from J, leaving 5 bases between. The CDR3 here is CASSLGAYNEQFF. In DNA, the CDR3 is TGTGCCAGCAGCTTAGGGGCGTACAATGAGCAGTTCTTC.

This clone was seen just once. The rearrangement joins TRBV6-5 to TRBJ2-4; 8 nucleotides agree with TRBD1. Looked up from germline, CDR1 is MNHEY and CDR2 is SVGAGI. V was clipped by 5 bases and J by 9 bases; unmatched bases: 12. The CDR3 runs to 15 residues. CDR3 sequence (DNA): TGTGCCAGCAGTCCCGGGACAGGCGGGTTTTCCATTCAGTACTTC. Translation gives CASSPGTGGFSIQYF.

The chain has TRBV5-4 and TRBJ2-3, with 9 bases fitting TRBD2. Germline CDR1 SGHNT, CDR2 YYREEE (reference sequence). This CDR3 has 18 residues. With 0 bases clipped from V and 0 bases from J, the junction kept 8 bases outside the gene matches. The CDR3 loop is CASSLVTSGPPSTDTQYF. The CDR3 DNA is TGTGCCAGCAGCTTGGTGACTAGCGGCCCCCCGAGCACAGATACGCAGTATTTT.

V usage is TRBV25-1 and J usage is TRBJ1-2; TRBD1 matches 8 bases. CDR1 is MGHDK and CDR2 is SYGVNS in the germline V gene. With V trimmed by 3 bases and J by 4 bases, 10 bases remained unmatched. CDR3 length: 16 amino acids. Here the CDR3 DNA reads TGTGCCAGCAGTGAGGACAGGGCGCCTTACGTCTATGGCTACACCTTC. It encodes CASSEDRAPYVYGYTF.

The chain employs TRBV5-1 and TRBJ1-5; 7 bases agree with TRBD1. The CDR3 is made up of 13 amino acids. J gave up 6 bases and V 0 bases, and 0 bases lay outside the gene matches. Germline CDR1 reads SGHRS; CDR2 reads YFSETQ. CDR3 residues: CASSLAGGQPQHF. In DNA form, the CDR3 reads TGCGCCAGCAGCTTGGCAGGGGGTCAGCCCCAGCATTTT.